This T cell receptor (beta chain) was identified in a study of a mutant IDH1 vaccine in newly diagnosed glioma. About the study: The study started vaccination 4-6 weeks after radiotherapy alone, or with temozolomide cycles. There were approximately 62% males and around 40% females among treated patients, whose mean age was about 38 years. The earlier regimen, radiotherapy, temozolomide, or both, was most often both. Study-wide findings and caveats: Altogether, 93.3% of patients exhibited vaccine-induced immune responses.

Documented time point: week 11, during vaccination. In the vaccine, a single dose held 300 ug of the mutant IDH1 20-mer peptide, along with topical imiquimod. Turning to this clone: Its specificity is unknown.

Trimming removed 0 bases at V and 3 bases at J, with 11 bases between. The CDR3 is 14 amino acids. The germline CDR1 and CDR2 sequences are GTSNPN and SVGIG (reference sequence). The table came from immunoSEQ multiplex PCR; TCRdb's copy has only in-frame clones and leaves some out. Among around 20,000 clones listed, around 92% were seen once. The clonotype comes from a woman aged 40 to 50 with glioma. The sample was PBMCs, taken from a glioma patient whose treatment included an IDH1 peptide vaccine. The chain recombines TRBV30 with TRBJ1-1; the D is unclear. The CDR3 DNA reads as TGTGCCTGGAGTGTTTTATATGGTGACACTGAAGCTTTCTTT. It yields the protein CAWSVLYGDTEAFF.